This entry lists 20 T cell receptor beta chains sequenced from one sample in a study of cytomegalovirus exposure and HLA in healthy donors. Primers: 60 Vbeta forward and 13 Jbeta reverse. Some clones are missing from TCRdb's copy, which holds only in-frame ones; the method was immunoSEQ multiplex PCR. The sample records some 76,000 clones, approximately 81% being singletons. The sample comprised PBMCs. The receptors were sampled from a woman aged 40 to 50 in good health and CMV-seropositive.

V is TRBV6-5 and J is TRBJ2-5, with a weak D call TRBD2 (6 bases). The germline V gene encodes CDR1 MNHEY and CDR2 SVGAGI. The CDR3 sequence is 14 residues long. Trimming left V 2 bases short and J 1 base short, with 8 bases between. The chain's CDR3 is CASSYGGAQETQYF. In DNA, the CDR3 is TGTGCCAGCAGTTACGGCGGGGCCCAAGAGACCCAGTACTTC.

The CDR3 here is CASSYSLAGDYTQYF. The CDR3, as DNA: TGTGCCAGCAGTTACTCTCTAGCGGGGGACTATACGCAGTATTTT. This chain connects TRBV6-5 to TRBJ2-3; 10 positions match TRBD2. V lost 0 bases to trimming and J lost 7 bases; unmatched junction nucleotides: 4. Germline CDR1 is MNHEY and CDR2 is SVGAGI. The CDR3 is 15 residues long.

This clone showed up just a few times. This CDR3 is CASSQDPDRTEAFF. The CDR3 DNA follows: TGCGCCAGCAGCCAAGATCCTGACAGAACTGAAGCTTTCTTT. This chain links TRBV4-3 with TRBJ1-1, with D maybe TRBD1 (5 bases). Germline CDR1 is LGHNA and CDR2 is YSLEER. The CDR3 totals 14 residues. With 0 bases removed from V and 5 bases from J, the gap between germline ends came to 10 bases.

This sequence joins TRBV18 and TRBJ1-6; TRBD1 is a possible D gene (5 bases). There are 13 residues in the CDR3. Trimming pared 1 base from V and 13 bases from J, leaving 11 bases between. CDR1 and CDR2 from the germline V gene are KGHSH and LQKENI. The CDR3 DNA reads as TGTGCCAGCTCACCACAGACAGAGCAGCCCCTCCACTTT. Residues: CASSPQTEQPLHF.

The chain is built from TRBV28 and TRBJ1-5, with a weak D call TRBD1 (6 bases). CDR1 and CDR2 (germline): MDHEN, SYDVKM. V was shortened by 1 base and J by 6 bases, with 7 bases between the two germline ends. The CDR3 spans 13 residues. CDR3 DNA sequence: TGTGCCAGCAGTTTATTACAGGGTCAGCCCCAGCATTTT. This encodes CASSLLQGQPQHF.

V and J are TRBV6-1 and TRBJ1-5; weak D call: TRBD1 (5 bases). The CDR3 totals 13 residues. Germline values: CDR1 MNHNS, CDR2 SASEGT. The V end lost 7 bases, the J end lost 3 bases, and 10 bases lay between the germline ends. This CDR3 reads CASTPQVNQPQHF. CDR3 in DNA: TGTGCCAGCACCCCACAGGTCAATCAGCCCCAGCATTTT.

This clone was counted a single time. The CDR3 loop reads CASSEATGFDSPLHF. The DNA for the CDR3 is TGTGCCAGCAGTGAAGCGACGGGGTTTGATTCACCCCTCCACTTT. This chain joins TRBV6-1 and TRBJ1-6; D gene unclear. Germline V CDR1 and CDR2: MNHNS, SASEGT. The length of the CDR3 is 15 residues. The V and J ends lost 0 bases and 8 bases respectively, with 11 bases between them.

The chain carries TRBV2 and TRBJ1-5; 8 bases are a match to TRBD1. V trimming: 4 bases; J trimming: 7 bases; junction bases outside the gene matches: 6. The CDR3 length is 14 residues. Germline assignment: CDR1 SNHLY and CDR2 FYNNEI. This CDR3 reads CASSGEQGAQPQHF. The CDR3 DNA is TGTGCCAGCAGTGGAGAGCAGGGGGCCCAGCCCCAGCATTTT.

The chain recombines TRBV27 with TRBJ2-3; tentative D call: TRBD1 (6 bases). V shed 2 bases and J shed 4 bases, with 10 bases lying between them. CDR3 length: 14 residues. In germline, CDR1 is MNHEY, CDR2 SMNVEV (reference sequence). CDR3 in DNA: TGTGCCAGCAGTTTAAGCAGGGGCTCAGATACGCAGTATTTT. Translating it yields CASSLSRGSDTQYF.

The CDR3 sequence is CASSLRWNTEAFF. The CDR3 bases are TGTGCCAGCAGCCTACGATGGAACACTGAAGCTTTCTTT. The genes are TRBV7-2 and TRBJ1-1; D uncertain. The V end was cut by 5 bases, the J end by 1 base, with 8 bases between. CDR1 is SGHTA and CDR2 is FQGNSA in the germline V gene. The CDR3 has 13 residues.

This clone was counted once. This chain uses TRBV6-6 with TRBJ1-5; D gene ambiguous. CDR3 length: 14 residues. The germline V and J ends were trimmed by 6 bases and 7 bases, with 16 bases remaining between them. CDR1 is MNHNY, CDR2 SVGAGI, per germline (reference sequence). CDR3 DNA: TGTGCCAGCAGCCAAGACAATCCGGTGCAGCCCCAGCATTTT. Translated, it gives CASSQDNPVQPQHF.

This clone was observed once. The chain has TRBV2 and TRBJ2-3; tentatively, D is TRBD2 (6 bases). The CDR3 loop spans 15 amino acids. The V end lost 4 bases, the J end lost 2 bases, and 13 bases lay between the germline ends. Germline V gives CDR1 SNHLY, CDR2 FYNNEI. CDR3 region: CASSAWDSATDTQYF. For the CDR3, the DNA is TGTGCCAGCAGTGCCTGGGACTCTGCCACAGATACGCAGTATTTT.

The V gene is TRBV28, the J gene TRBJ1-2, with D unresolved. V lost 5 bases and J 0 bases, leaving 13 bases between the germline ends. Looked up from germline, CDR1 is MDHEN and CDR2 is SYDVKM. The CDR3 spans 15 residues. The CDR3 bases are TGTGCCAGCAGTCCCCCATCGGGAGCTAACTATGGCTACACCTTC. Protein product: CASSPPSGANYGYTF.

A single count supports this clone. This sequence joins TRBV19 and TRBJ2-5; 10 nucleotides match TRBD2. Germline V gives CDR1 LNHDA, CDR2 SQIVND (reference sequence). The CDR3 has 16 residues. V lost 3 bases and J lost 0; bases outside the gene matches: 4. Here the CDR3 reads CASSIFLAGDQETQYF. Here the CDR3 DNA reads TGTGCCAGTAGTATTTTTCTAGCGGGGGACCAAGAGACCCAGTACTTC.

This clone has a single count. The genes are TRBV28 and TRBJ1-6; 8 bases fit TRBD1. V dropped 3 bases and J dropped 0; count of bases not matched to a gene: 4. CDR1 and CDR2 from the germline V gene are MDHEN and SYDVKM. The CDR3 covers 17 residues. CDR3 bases: TGTGCCAGCAGTTTCAGGGGGCGGGGCTCCTATAATTCACCCCTCCACTTT. Its translation is CASSFRGRGSYNSPLHF.

The V gene is TRBV7-8, the J gene TRBJ1-1, with D possibly matching TRBD1 (6 bases). The CDR3 totals 12 residues. Germline assignment: CDR1 SGHVS and CDR2 FQNEAQ. V was cut by 5 bases and J by 7 bases, with 11 bases left in between. In DNA form, the CDR3 reads TGTGCCAGCAGCCTCGGGGGGCTTGAAGCTTTCTTT. Protein sequence: CASSLGGLEAFF.

Comments on this clone: Other nucleotide sequences from this sample produce the same CDR3. The chain combines TRBV5-6 with TRBJ1-2; D perhaps matches TRBD1 (6 bases). V lost 7 bases and J 8 bases, leaving 18 bases between the germline ends. The CDR3 runs to 13 residues. Germline-derived CDR1 and CDR2 are SGHDT and YYEEEE. The CDR3 loop is CASSFGGPEGYTF. The CDR3, as DNA: TGTGCCAGCTCTTTCGGGGGGCCAGAAGGCTACACCTTC.

This chain links TRBV30 with TRBJ2-2; 9 bases agree with TRBD2. The V and J ends lost 5 bases and 7 bases, in that order; junction bases with no gene match: 5. The germline CDR1 and CDR2 sequences are GTSNPN and SVGIG (reference sequence). CDR3 length equals 13 residues. Here the CDR3 DNA reads TGTGCCTGGGGCGGGGGGGAAATCGGGGAGCTGTTTTTT. It is translated as CAWGGGEIGELFF.

V usage is TRBV5-5 and J usage is TRBJ2-5; the match to TRBD1 covers 7 bases. CDR1 is SGHKS, CDR2 YYEKEE, per germline (reference sequence). The length of the CDR3 is 14 residues. Trimming took 4 bases from V and 4 from J; bases not matched to a gene: 7. CDR3: CASSATGQRETQYF. In DNA, the CDR3 is TGTGCCAGCAGCGCCACGGGACAGCGAGAGACCCAGTACTTC.

This clone was counted a single time. The chain carries TRBV6-1 and TRBJ1-6; D may be TRBD1 (6 bases). This CDR3 contains 16 residues. Germline loops: CDR1 MNHNS, CDR2 SASEGT. The V end was cut by 1 base, the J end by 3 bases, with 10 bases between. CDR3 bases: TGTGCCAGCAGTGAAGTGGGGGCGTTCTATAATTCACCCCTCCACTTT. Translation: CASSEVGAFYNSPLHF.